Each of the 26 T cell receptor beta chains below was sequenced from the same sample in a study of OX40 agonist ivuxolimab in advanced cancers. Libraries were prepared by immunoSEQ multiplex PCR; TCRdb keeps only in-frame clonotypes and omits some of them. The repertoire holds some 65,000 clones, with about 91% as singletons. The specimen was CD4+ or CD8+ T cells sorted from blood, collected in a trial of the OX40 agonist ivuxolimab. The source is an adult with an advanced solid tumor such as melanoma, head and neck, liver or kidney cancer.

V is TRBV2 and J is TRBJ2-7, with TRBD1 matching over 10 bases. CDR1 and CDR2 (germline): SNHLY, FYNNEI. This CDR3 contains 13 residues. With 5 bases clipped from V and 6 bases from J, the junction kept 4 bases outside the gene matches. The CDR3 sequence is CASSPTGGGEQYF. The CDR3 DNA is TGTGCCAGCAGTCCGACAGGGGGCGGCGAGCAGTACTTC.

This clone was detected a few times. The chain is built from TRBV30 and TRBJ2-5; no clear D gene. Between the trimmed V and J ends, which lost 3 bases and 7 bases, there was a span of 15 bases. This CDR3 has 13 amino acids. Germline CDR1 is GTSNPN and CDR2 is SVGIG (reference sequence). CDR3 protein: CAWSYLPGGTQYF. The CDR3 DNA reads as TGTGCCTGGAGCTACCTTCCGGGTGGGACCCAGTACTTC.

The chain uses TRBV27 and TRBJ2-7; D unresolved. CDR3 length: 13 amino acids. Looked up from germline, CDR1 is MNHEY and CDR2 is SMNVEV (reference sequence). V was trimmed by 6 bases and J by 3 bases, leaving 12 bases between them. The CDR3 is CASSPGQYYEQYF. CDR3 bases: TGTGCCAGCAGCCCCGGGCAGTACTACGAGCAGTACTTC.

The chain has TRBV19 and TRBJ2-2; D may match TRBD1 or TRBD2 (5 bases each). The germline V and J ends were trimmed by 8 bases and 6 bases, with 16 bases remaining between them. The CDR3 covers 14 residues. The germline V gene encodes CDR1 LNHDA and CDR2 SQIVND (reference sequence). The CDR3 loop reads CASEEVWGPGELFF. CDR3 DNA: TGTGCCAGTGAGGAGGTCTGGGGCCCCGGGGAGCTGTTTTTT.

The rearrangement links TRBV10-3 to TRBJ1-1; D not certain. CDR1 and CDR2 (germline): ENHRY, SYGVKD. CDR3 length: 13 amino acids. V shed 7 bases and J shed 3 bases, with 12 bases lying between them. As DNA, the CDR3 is TGTGCCATCATGGCAGGCACTCACACTGAAGCTTTCTTT. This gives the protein CAIMAGTHTEAFF.

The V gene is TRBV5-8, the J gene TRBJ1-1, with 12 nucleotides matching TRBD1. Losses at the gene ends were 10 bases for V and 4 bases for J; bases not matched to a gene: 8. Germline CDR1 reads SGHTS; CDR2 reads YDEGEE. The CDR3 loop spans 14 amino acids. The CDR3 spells CAGGTGGAGTEAFF. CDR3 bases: TGTGCCGGGGGGACAGGGGGCGCCGGCACTGAAGCTTTCTTT.

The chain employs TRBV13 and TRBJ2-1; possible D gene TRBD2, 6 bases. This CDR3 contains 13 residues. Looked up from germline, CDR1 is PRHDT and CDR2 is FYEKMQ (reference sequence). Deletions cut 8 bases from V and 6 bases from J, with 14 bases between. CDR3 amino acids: CASSIAAPNEQFF. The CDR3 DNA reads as TGTGCCAGCTCTATAGCGGCCCCCAATGAGCAGTTCTTC.

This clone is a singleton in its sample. The CDR3 reads CASSRLGWETQYF. The CDR3 bases are TGTGCCAGCAGCAGACTGGGGTGGGAGACCCAGTACTTC. This rearrangement joins TRBV27 to TRBJ2-5; no firm D call. Trimming cost V 6 bases and J 5 bases, with 13 bases left between them. CDR3 length: 13 residues. Germline lookup yields CDR1 MNHEY and CDR2 SMNVEV (reference sequence).

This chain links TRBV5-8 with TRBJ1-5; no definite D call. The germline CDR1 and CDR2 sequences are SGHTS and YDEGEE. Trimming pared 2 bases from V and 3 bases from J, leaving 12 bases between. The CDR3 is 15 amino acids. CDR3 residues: CASSFWAQNNQPQHF. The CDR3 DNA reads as TGTGCCAGCAGCTTTTGGGCACAGAACAATCAGCCCCAGCATTTT. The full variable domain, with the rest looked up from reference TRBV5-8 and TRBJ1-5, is EAGVTQSPTHLIKTRGQQATLRCSPISGHTSVYWYQQALGLGLQFLLWYDEGEERNRGNFPPRFSGRQFPNYSSELNVNALELEDSALYLCASSFWAQNNQPQHFGDGTRLSIL.

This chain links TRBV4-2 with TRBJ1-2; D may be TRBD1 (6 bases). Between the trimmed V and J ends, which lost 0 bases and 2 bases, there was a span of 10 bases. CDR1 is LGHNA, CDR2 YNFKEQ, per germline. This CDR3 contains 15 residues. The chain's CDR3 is CASSQEEGTNYGYTF. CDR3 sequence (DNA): TGTGCCAGCAGCCAAGAGGAGGGGACAAACTATGGCTACACCTTC.

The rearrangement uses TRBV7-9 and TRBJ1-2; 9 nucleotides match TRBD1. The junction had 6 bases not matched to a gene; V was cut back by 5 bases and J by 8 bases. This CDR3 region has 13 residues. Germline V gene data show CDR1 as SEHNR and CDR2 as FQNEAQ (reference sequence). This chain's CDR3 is CASSQDRGEGYTF. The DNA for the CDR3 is TGTGCCAGCAGCCAGGACAGGGGAGAGGGCTACACCTTC.

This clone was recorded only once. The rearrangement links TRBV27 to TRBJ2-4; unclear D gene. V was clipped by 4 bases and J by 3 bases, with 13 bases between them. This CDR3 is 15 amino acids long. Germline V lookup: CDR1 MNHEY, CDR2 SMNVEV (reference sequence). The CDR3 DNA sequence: TGTGCCAGCAGTTCATATCAAAAGGTCAAAAACATTCAGTACTTC. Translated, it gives CASSSYQKVKNIQYF.

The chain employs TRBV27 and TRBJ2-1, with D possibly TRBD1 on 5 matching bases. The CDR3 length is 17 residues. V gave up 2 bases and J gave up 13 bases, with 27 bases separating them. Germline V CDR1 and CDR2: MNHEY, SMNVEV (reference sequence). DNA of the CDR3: TGTGCCAGCAGTTTACTACGGGCAGAAGGGGTAAATGCCCCTCAGTTCTTC. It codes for CASSLLRAEGVNAPQFF.

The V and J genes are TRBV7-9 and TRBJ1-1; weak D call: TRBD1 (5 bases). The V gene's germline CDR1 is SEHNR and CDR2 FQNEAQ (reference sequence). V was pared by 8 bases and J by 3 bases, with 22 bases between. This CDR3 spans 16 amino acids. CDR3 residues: CASGRLQGPAHTEAFF. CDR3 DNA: TGTGCCAGCGGAAGGCTCCAGGGCCCCGCGCACACTGAAGCTTTCTTT. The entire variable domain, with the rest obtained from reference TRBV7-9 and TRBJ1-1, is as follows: DTGVSQNPRHKITKRGQNVTFRCDPISEHNRLYWYRQTLGQGPEFLTYFQNEAQLEKSRLLSDRFSAERPKGSFSTLEIQRTEQGDSAMYLCASGRLQGPAHTEAFFGQGTRLTVV.

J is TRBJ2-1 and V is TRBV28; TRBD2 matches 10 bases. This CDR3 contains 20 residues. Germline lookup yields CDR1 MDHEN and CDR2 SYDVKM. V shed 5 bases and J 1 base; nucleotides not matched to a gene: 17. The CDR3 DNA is TGTGCCAGCAGTACCTCCGGGACAGTACGGACTAGCGGATCCTACAATGAGCAGTTCTTC. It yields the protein CASSTSGTVRTSGSYNEQFF. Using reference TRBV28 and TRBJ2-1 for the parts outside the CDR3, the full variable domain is DVKVTQSSRYLVKRTGEKVFLECVQDMDHENMFWYRQDPGLGLRLIYFSYDVKMKEKGDIPEGYSVSREKKERFSLILESASTNQTSMYLCASSTSGTVRTSGSYNEQFFGPGTRLTVL.

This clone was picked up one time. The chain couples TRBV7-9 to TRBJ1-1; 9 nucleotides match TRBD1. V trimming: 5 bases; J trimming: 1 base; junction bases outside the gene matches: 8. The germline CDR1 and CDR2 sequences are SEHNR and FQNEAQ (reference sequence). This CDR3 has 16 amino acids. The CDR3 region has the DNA TGTGCCAGCAGCCCCCGACAGGGGGAGGAGAACACTGAAGCTTTCTTT. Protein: CASSPRQGEENTEAFF.

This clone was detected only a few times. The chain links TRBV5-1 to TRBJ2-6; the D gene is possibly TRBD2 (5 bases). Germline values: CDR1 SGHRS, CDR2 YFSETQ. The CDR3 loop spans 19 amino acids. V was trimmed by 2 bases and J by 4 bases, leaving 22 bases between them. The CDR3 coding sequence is TGCGCCAGCAGCTTAGTTGAGGGAGTATGGGGATACGGGGCCAACGTCCTGACTTTC. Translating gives CASSLVEGVWGYGANVLTF.

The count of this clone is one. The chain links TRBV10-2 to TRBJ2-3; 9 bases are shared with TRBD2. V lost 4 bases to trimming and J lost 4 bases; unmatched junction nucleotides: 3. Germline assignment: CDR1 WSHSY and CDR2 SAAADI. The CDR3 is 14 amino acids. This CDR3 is CASSASGKADTQYF. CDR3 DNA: TGCGCCAGCAGTGCTAGCGGGAAGGCAGATACGCAGTATTTT.

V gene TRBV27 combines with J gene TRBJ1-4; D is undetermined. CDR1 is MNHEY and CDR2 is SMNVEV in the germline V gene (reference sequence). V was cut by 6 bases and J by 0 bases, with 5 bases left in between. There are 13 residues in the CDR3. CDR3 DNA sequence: TGTGCCAGCAGATATGCAACTAATGAAAAACTGTTTTTT. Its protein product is CASRYATNEKLFF. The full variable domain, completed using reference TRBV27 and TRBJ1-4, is EAQVTQNPRYLITVTGKKLTVTCSQNMNHEYMSWYRQDPGLGLRQIYYSMNVEVTDKGDVPEGYKVSRKEKRNFPLILESPSPNQTSLYFCASRYATNEKLFFGSGTQLSVL.

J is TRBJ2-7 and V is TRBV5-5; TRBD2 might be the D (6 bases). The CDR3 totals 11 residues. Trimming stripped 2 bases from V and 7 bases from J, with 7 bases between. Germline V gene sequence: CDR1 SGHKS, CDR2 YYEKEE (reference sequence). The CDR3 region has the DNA TGTGCCAGCAGCTTCGCGGGGGAGCAGTACTTC. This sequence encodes CASSFAGEQYF. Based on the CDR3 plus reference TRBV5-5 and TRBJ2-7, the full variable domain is DAGVTQSPTHLIKTRGQQVTLRCSPISGHKSVSWYQQVLGQGPQFIFQYYEKEERGRGNFPDRFSARQFPNYSSELNVNALLLGDSALYLCASSFAGEQYFGPGTRLTVT.

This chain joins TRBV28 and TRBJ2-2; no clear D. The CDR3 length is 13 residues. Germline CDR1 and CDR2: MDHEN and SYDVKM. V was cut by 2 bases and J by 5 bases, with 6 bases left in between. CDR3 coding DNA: TGTGCCAGCAGTTTAGGAAATACCGGGGAGCTGTTTTTT. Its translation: CASSLGNTGELFF. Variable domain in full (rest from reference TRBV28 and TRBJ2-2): DVKVTQSSRYLVKRTGEKVFLECVQDMDHENMFWYRQDPGLGLRLIYFSYDVKMKEKGDIPEGYSVSREKKERFSLILESASTNQTSMYLCASSLGNTGELFFGEGSRLTVL.

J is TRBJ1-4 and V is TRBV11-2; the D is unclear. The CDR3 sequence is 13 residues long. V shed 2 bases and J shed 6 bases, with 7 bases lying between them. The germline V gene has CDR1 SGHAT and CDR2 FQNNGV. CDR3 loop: CASSLKRDEKLFF. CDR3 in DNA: TGTGCCAGCAGCTTAAAAAGGGATGAAAAACTGTTTTTT. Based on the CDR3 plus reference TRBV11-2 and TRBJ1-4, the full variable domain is EAGVAQSPRYKIIEKRQSVAFWCNPISGHATLYWYQQILGQGPKLLIQFQNNGVVDDSQLPKDRFSAERLKGVDSTLKIQPAKLEDSAVYLCASSLKRDEKLFFGSGTQLSVL.

The CDR3 coding sequence is TGCGCCAGCAGTGAGTTTAGGACAGGGACAGATACGCAGTATTTT. As protein: CASSEFRTGTDTQYF. The chain recombines TRBV10-2 with TRBJ2-3, with TRBD1 matching over 8 bases. V lost 1 base to trimming and J lost 3 bases; unmatched junction nucleotides: 3. The CDR3 runs 15 residues. From germline, CDR1 is WSHSY and CDR2 SAAADI.

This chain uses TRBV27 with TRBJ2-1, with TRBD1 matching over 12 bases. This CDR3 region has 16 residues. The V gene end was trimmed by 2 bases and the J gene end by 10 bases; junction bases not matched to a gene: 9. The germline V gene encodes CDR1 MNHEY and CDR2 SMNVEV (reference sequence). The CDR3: CASSLRGTGGSLEQFF. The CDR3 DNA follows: TGTGCCAGCAGTTTACGCGGGACAGGGGGCAGTTTGGAGCAGTTCTTC.

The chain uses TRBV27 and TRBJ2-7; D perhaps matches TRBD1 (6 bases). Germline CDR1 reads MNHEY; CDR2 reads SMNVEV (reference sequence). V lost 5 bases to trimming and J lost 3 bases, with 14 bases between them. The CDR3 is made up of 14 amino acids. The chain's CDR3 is CASSRNPGVYEQYF. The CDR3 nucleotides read TGTGCCAGCAGTAGAAATCCAGGGGTCTACGAGCAGTACTTC.

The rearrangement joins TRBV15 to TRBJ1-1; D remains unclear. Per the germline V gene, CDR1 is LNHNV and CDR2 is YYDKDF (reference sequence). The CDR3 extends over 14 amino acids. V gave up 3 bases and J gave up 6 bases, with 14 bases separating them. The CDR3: CATSSGLGTAEAFF. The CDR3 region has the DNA TGTGCCACCAGCAGCGGTCTGGGAACGGCTGAAGCTTTCTTT.